A selection of T cell receptor beta chains follows, all from one sample in a study of blood T cell repertoires in COVID-19. The method was immunoSEQ multiplex PCR; TCRdb's version includes in-frame clones alone and lacks a portion of them. This table holds approximately 290,000 clones, almost 90% found once. Sequencing was carried out using PBMCs or T cells enriched from blood (not recorded which). The source of these receptors is a woman younger than 35 with acute COVID-19. CDR3s include the opening cysteine and the closing phenylalanine or tryptophan. D genes are given only for firm matches. Rows may omit the clone size; those that give it use once, few, many or a size class.

D gene	V gene	J gene	clone size	CDR3 DNA	CDR3 protein
TRBD1	TRBV2	TRBJ1-5	NA	TGTGCCAGCAGGGGACAGATCCTCAATCAGCCCCAGCATTTT	CASRGQILNQPQHF
NA	TRBV28	TRBJ2-3	NA	TGTGCCAGCAGTCGGGGGTCCGACCGCACAGATACGCAGTATTTT	CASSRGSDRTDTQYF
NA	TRBV14	TRBJ2-7	NA	TGTGCCAGCAGCCAAGATTCTCGGGGATCCTACGAGCAGTACTTC	CASSQDSRGSYEQYF
NA	TRBV19	TRBJ2-3	NA	TGTGCCAGTAGCACTCCTGCGACAGATAGCACAGATACGCAGTATTTT	CASSTPATDSTDTQYF
TRBD1	TRBV24-1	TRBJ2-7	NA	TGTGCCACCAGTGATCGGACAGGACCGCGGGAGCAGTACTTC	CATSDRTGPREQYF
NA	TRBV11-2	TRBJ2-7	NA	TGTGCCAGCAGCCTCCAGCTAGCTTACGAGCAGTACTTC	CASSLQLAYEQYF
NA	TRBV12-3/TRBV12-4	TRBJ2-3	NA	TGTGCCAGCACCCGACTAGCAGATACGCAGTATTTT	CASTRLADTQYF
TRBD1	TRBV10-3	TRBJ1-4	once	TGTGCCATCAGTAGGTTGGGGACAGAGAATGAAAAACTGTTTTTT	CAISRLGTENEKLFF
TRBD1	TRBV27	TRBJ1-2	NA	TGTGCCAGCAGTTCGACAGGGGGATTCTATGGCTACACCTTC	CASSSTGGFYGYTF
NA	TRBV2	TRBJ1-6	few	TGTGCCAGCAGTGGGGTCCGGGATTCACCCCTCCACTTT	CASSGVRDSPLHF
NA	TRBV18	TRBJ2-6	NA	TGTGCCAGCTCCCTCCCGGGAACGGCCGGGGCCAACGTCCTGACTTTC	CASSLPGTAGANVLTF
TRBD1	TRBV19	TRBJ1-2	NA	TGTGCCAGTAGTATCTCCCTAGGACAGGGGAGCTATGGCTACACCTTC	CASSISLGQGSYGYTF
TRBD1	TRBV19	TRBJ1-2	NA	TGTGCCAGTAGTACCCAGGACAGGGTTGGCTACACCTTC	CASSTQDRVGYTF
TRBD2	TRBV4-2	TRBJ2-7	NA	TGTGCCAGCAGCCAAGAGGACACTAGCGGTTCCTACGAGCAGTACTTC	CASSQEDTSGSYEQYF
NA	TRBV6-2/TRBV6-3	TRBJ2-5	NA	TGTGCCAGCAGTTACCAAAAACAGGGTTGGGACCAAGAGACCCAGTACTTC	CASSYQKQGWDQETQYF
NA	TRBV9	TRBJ2-2	many	TGTGCCAGCAGCGTAGCGACGGGTAACACCGGGGAGCTGTTTTTT	CASSVATGNTGELFF
NA	TRBV6-4	TRBJ2-1	NA	TGTGCCAGCAGTCGACAAATACTCAATGAGCAGTTCTTC	CASSRQILNEQFF
NA	TRBV19	TRBJ2-1	NA	TGTGCCAGTAGTATAGCGGTAAGCTCCTACAATGAGCAGTTCTTC	CASSIAVSSYNEQFF
TRBD2	TRBV20-1	TRBJ2-1	few	TGCAGTGCTAGTCCCTTTACTAGCGGGAGGGCCGAGGGGCAGTTCTTC	CSASPFTSGRAEGQFF
NA	TRBV6-6	TRBJ2-3	NA	TGTGCCAGCAGTCTAGTGGGCACAGATACGCAGTATTTT	CASSLVGTDTQYF
TRBD2	TRBV9	TRBJ2-2	NA	TGTGCCAGCAGCGTAGGTAGCGGGAGGACCGGGGAGCTGTTTTTT	CASSVGSGRTGELFF
TRBD1	TRBV28	TRBJ1-5	NA	TGTGCCAGCAATTCCTTGCGGGACAGAGGTTTCCAGAGCAATCAGCCCCAGCATTTT	CASNSLRDRGFQSNQPQHF
NA	TRBV5-1	TRBJ1-1	NA	TGCGCCAGCAGCTTCGGGTCGGTGAACACTGAAGCTTTCTTT	CASSFGSVNTEAFF
TRBD1	TRBV14	TRBJ1-4	NA	TGTGCCAGCAGCCAAAATCCGGGACAGGGACCAGAAAAACTGTTTTTT	CASSQNPGQGPEKLFF
TRBD1	TRBV7-6	TRBJ2-7	NA	TGTGCCAGCAGCCCGTCCGGGACAGGCTACTCCTACGAGCAGTACTTC	CASSPSGTGYSYEQYF
NA	TRBV28	TRBJ1-2	NA	TGTGCCAGCAGTTTAGGGCAGGCCTATGGCTACACCTTC	CASSLGQAYGYTF
TRBD2	TRBV19	TRBJ2-1	NA	TGTGCCAGTACCAAGGGGAGGACTAGCGGTTACAATGAGCAGTTCTTC	CASTKGRTSGYNEQFF
TRBD2	TRBV9	TRBJ2-7	NA	TGTGCCAGCAGCTCCGGACTAGACGGTTTATACGAGCAGTACTTC	CASSSGLDGLYEQYF
TRBD1	TRBV5-6	TRBJ2-1	NA	TGTGCCAGCAGCTGGGGACAGGGAACCTACAATGAGCAGTTCTTC	CASSWGQGTYNEQFF
TRBD2	TRBV18	TRBJ2-1	NA	TGTGCCAGCTCCCCACTAGCGGGAGGTCCGGGCCACAATGAGCAGTTCTTC	CASSPLAGGPGHNEQFF
TRBD1	TRBV14	TRBJ1-2	NA	TGTGCCAGCAGTCCGAGACAGGGCGATAACTATGGCTACACCTTC	CASSPRQGDNYGYTF
TRBD2	TRBV19	TRBJ2-3	NA	TGTGCCAGTAGTGCCCAGACTAGCGGGAGAGGCACAGATACGCAGTATTTT	CASSAQTSGRGTDTQYF
TRBD2	TRBV30	TRBJ2-7	NA	TGTGCCTGGACTAGCGGGAGTCGCGAGCAGTACTTC	CAWTSGSREQYF
NA	TRBV7-9	TRBJ2-1	NA	TGTGCCAGCAGCTTAGAAGGGGCCTACAATGAGCAGTTCTTC	CASSLEGAYNEQFF
NA	TRBV14	TRBJ2-7	NA	TGTGCCAGCAGCCTACGGTCCTCCTACGAGCAGTACTTC	CASSLRSSYEQYF
NA	TRBV4-2	TRBJ2-7	once	TGTGCCAGCAGCCAAGGTGGCGGCTCCTACGAGCAGTACTTC	CASSQGGGSYEQYF
NA	TRBV4-2	TRBJ1-3	NA	TGTGCCAGCAGCCAAGGTGCGGGTTGGGGAAACACCATATATTTT	CASSQGAGWGNTIYF
TRBD1	TRBV7-2	TRBJ1-2	NA	TGTGCCAGCAGCAGTCAGGGGGAAAATGGCTACACCTTC	CASSSQGENGYTF
NA	TRBV18	TRBJ1-3	NA	TGTGCCAGCTCCCGTGGCCCGGGGAGCTCTGGAAACACCATATATTTT	CASSRGPGSSGNTIYF
NA	TRBV7-9	TRBJ2-3	NA	TGTGCCAGCAGCGAGCCGGGACTCTTCACAGATACGCAGTATTTT	CASSEPGLFTDTQYF
NA	TRBV24-1	TRBJ2-3	NA	TGTGCCACCAGTGACAGTGTTGATACGCAGTATTTT	CATSDSVDTQYF
NA	TRBV7-2	TRBJ1-1	once	TGTGCCAGCATCCCCGTTGGGGCTTTTACCACTGAAGCTTTCTTT	CASIPVGAFTTEAFF
NA	TRBV11-2	TRBJ2-7	NA	TGTGCCAGCAAATCGACGCGAGGCTACGAGCAGTACTTC	CASKSTRGYEQYF
NA	TRBV14	TRBJ1-6	NA	TGTGCCAGCAGCCAAGAGGCAGTCAGTTGGTCACCCCTCCACTTT	CASSQEAVSWSPLHF
NA	TRBV20-1	TRBJ1-6	NA	TGCAGTGCTAGACTAGGACACCAGCTCCACTTT	CSARLGHQLHF
NA	TRBV6-1	TRBJ1-3	NA	TGTGCCAGCAGTGAATCGGGGCCGCGGGGTAACACCATATATTTT	CASSESGPRGNTIYF
TRBD1	TRBV12-5	TRBJ1-2	NA	TGTGCTAGTGGTTTGAAAACCCCGGGACAGCAGACTAACTATGGCTACACCTTC	CASGLKTPGQQTNYGYTF
NA	TRBV29-1	TRBJ1-5	NA	TGCAGCTCACCCCATCCCCGACCGCGGGATCTGGGTCAGCCCCAGCATTTT	CSSPHPRPRDLGQPQHF
NA	TRBV28	TRBJ1-2	NA	TGTGCCAGCGGTGCCGTGGGGCAGCTTGAGGGCTACACCTTC	CASGAVGQLEGYTF
TRBD1	TRBV28	TRBJ1-2	few	TGTGCCTCCCTACCGGGACAGGGGGCCTATAGCTACACCTTC	CASLPGQGAYSYTF
NA	TRBV5-1	TRBJ2-3	NA	TGCGCCAGCAGCTACCGCGCCCGCACAGATACGCAGTATTTT	CASSYRARTDTQYF
TRBD1	TRBV6-6	TRBJ1-2	NA	TGTGCCAGCAGTTACAGGGACAGGGCCTCCTTTGGCTACACCTTC	CASSYRDRASFGYTF